Listed here are 32 T cell receptor beta chains from one sample, sequenced in a study of identical twins (TCRdb year 2016). Receptors were amplified or captured by 5' RACE. The sequencer was an Illumina HiSeq 2000. Through fastp at Q25 and MiXCR, TCRdb rebuilt clones from the public reads, retaining in-frame beta chains. Each CDR3 protein appears once, grouped with its most common genes and DNA. The sample data list more than 200,000 distinct CDR3 sequences, and over 11% of these were observed just once. 7% to 9% of the sample is taken by the ten largest. The source material was memory (CD45RO+) T cells sorted from blood. The cell subset or site label here, explained by the study, means: CD45RO+ enriched T cells. The receptors originated from a woman aged 18-30 years in good health.

The J gene is TRBJ2-1, the V gene TRBV5-1; D unresolved. The CDR3 runs to 15 residues. Per the germline V gene, CDR1 is SGHRS and CDR2 is YFSETQ. V gave up 0 bases and J gave up 3 bases, with 10 bases separating them. The CDR3 nucleotides are TGCGCCAGCAGCTTGGTAACAGCCCGCTACAATGAGCAGTTCTTC. This sequence encodes CASSLVTARYNEQFF.

This clonotype was observed a handful of times. This chain joins TRBV5-5 and TRBJ2-2, with 7 bases that match TRBD1. CDR1 is SGHKS and CDR2 is YYEKEE in the germline V gene (reference sequence). Trimming removed 4 bases from V and 3 bases from J; junction bases left unmatched: 9. The CDR3 runs to 16 residues. The CDR3 loop is CASSGQAPTYTGELFF. The CDR3 region has the DNA TGTGCCAGCAGCGGACAGGCTCCAACGTACACCGGGGAGCTGTTTTTT.

This clonotype was counted ten times or more. CDR3 loop: CASSLVNEATQYF. As DNA, the CDR3 is TGTGCCAGCAGCTTAGTGAACGAGGCGACCCAGTACTTC. The chain employs TRBV7-2 and TRBJ2-5; D gene uncertain. Germline CDR1 SGHTA, CDR2 FQGNSA. The CDR3 spans 13 residues. Trimming took off 1 base at V and 7 bases at J, with 10 bases between the two ends.

This chain uses TRBV12-3 or TRBV12-4 with TRBJ1-1; D is unresolved. V lost 0 bases and J 2 bases, leaving 7 bases between the germline ends. The CDR3 spans 14 residues. CDR3 loop: CASSLARHNTEAFF. Written as DNA, the CDR3 is TGTGCCAGCAGTTTAGCGCGACACAACACTGAAGCTTTCTTT.

In its sample, this clonotype was seen many times. V is TRBV7-9 and J is TRBJ2-1; D not resolved. The CDR3 totals 12 residues. Between the trimmed V and J ends, which lost 4 bases and 10 bases, there was a span of 11 bases. The germline V gene encodes CDR1 SEHNR and CDR2 FQNEAQ (reference sequence). The CDR3 loop is CASSYSVVEQFF. CDR3 nucleotide sequence: TGTGCCAGCAGCTACAGCGTCGTGGAGCAGTTCTTC.

This clonotype has only a few counts. The rearrangement uses TRBV4-3 and TRBJ2-1; 11 nucleotides agree with TRBD2. J was trimmed by 3 bases and V by 4 bases; bases with no gene match: 2. This CDR3 is built from 15 residues. From germline, CDR1 is LGHNA and CDR2 YSLEER. The CDR3 sequence: CASSLAGGFYNEQFF. The CDR3 DNA reads as TGCGCCAGCAGCCTAGCGGGAGGGTTCTACAATGAGCAGTTCTTC.

A few counts support this clonotype. The chain combines TRBV28 with TRBJ2-6, with TRBD1 matching 8 bases. Germline lookup yields CDR1 MDHEN and CDR2 SYDVKM. With V trimmed by 3 bases and J by 0 bases, 7 bases remained unmatched. This CDR3 contains 18 residues. In nucleotides, the CDR3 is TGTGCCAGCAGTTTGGTCCAGGGGGCGTCCTCTGGGGCCAACGTCCTGACTTTC. This codes for CASSLVQGASSGANVLTF. The full variable domain, its missing parts supplied by reference TRBV28 and TRBJ2-6, is DVKVTQSSRYLVKRTGEKVFLECVQDMDHENMFWYRQDPGLGLRLIYFSYDVKMKEKGDIPEGYSVSREKKERFSLILESASTNQTSMYLCASSLVQGASSGANVLTFGAGSRLTVL.

There are many counts of this clonotype. The chain has TRBV7-9 and TRBJ1-2; no reliable D call. CDR1 is SEHNR, CDR2 FQNEAQ, per germline (reference sequence). V lost 0 bases and J 3 bases, leaving 2 bases between the germline ends. CDR3 length: 12 amino acids. CDR3 DNA sequence: TGTGCCAGCAGCTTAGCGGACTATGGCTACACCTTC. Its protein product is CASSLADYGYTF.

This clonotype was detected many times. The J gene is TRBJ2-5, the V gene TRBV20-1, with TRBD2 identical over 7 bases. Germline-derived CDR1 and CDR2 are DFQATT and SNEGSKA (reference sequence). The CDR3 extends over 12 amino acids. The V segment lost 8 bases and the J segment 1 base; nucleotides outside the gene matches: 4. CDR3 in DNA: TGCAGTCAGCAGCGGGGCCAAGAGACCCAGTACTTC. This translates into CSQQRGQETQYF.

This clonotype was seen more than once but under ten times. The rearrangement uses TRBV25-1 and TRBJ1-1; unclear D gene. V lost 7 bases, J lost 4 bases, and 10 bases lay in between. Germline V lookup: CDR1 MGHDK, CDR2 SYGVNS. The CDR3 is 12 residues long. Here the CDR3 DNA reads TGTGCCAGCACATCGGACGGCACTGAAGCTTTCTTT. It encodes CASTSDGTEAFF.

The chain joins TRBV29-1 to TRBJ2-2; 10 positions match TRBD2. The V gene end was trimmed by 5 bases and the J gene end by 4 bases; junction bases not matched to a gene: 7. This CDR3 has 15 residues. Germline CDR1 reads SQVTM; CDR2 reads ANQGSEA. DNA for the CDR3: TGCAGCGTTTCCCCTAGCGGGAGCGGCACCGGGGAGCTGTTTTTT. The encoded protein is CSVSPSGSGTGELFF.

This clonotype has more than one count but fewer than ten. V and J are TRBV3-1 and TRBJ2-3, with a weak D call TRBD1 (5 bases). This CDR3 comprises 20 residues. V shed 4 bases and J shed 6 bases, with 32 bases lying between them. CDR1 is LGHDT and CDR2 is YNNKEL in the germline V gene (reference sequence). The CDR3 DNA reads as TGTGCCAGCAGCCCACACTTAGGCAGGGTGAGACCGTCCGCCGCGGATACGCAGTATTTT. It is translated as CASSPHLGRVRPSAADTQYF.

The chain links TRBV5-1 to TRBJ1-2, with D hard to call. The CDR3 consists of 14 residues. The V gene lost 0 bases and the J gene lost 5 bases, with 11 bases spanning the gap. Germline V CDR1 and CDR2: SGHRS, YFSETQ. CDR3 sequence (DNA): TGCGCCAGCAGCTTGGGTCAGGCTGGGTATGGCTACACCTTC. Translated, it gives CASSLGQAGYGYTF.

The chain couples TRBV27 to TRBJ2-7, with a tentative D call TRBD2 (6 bases). CDR1 MNHEY and CDR2 SMNVEV come from the germline V gene (reference sequence). CDR3 length: 14 amino acids. Trimming pared 3 bases from V and 7 bases from J, leaving 16 bases between. The CDR3 DNA sequence: TGTGCCAGCAGTTTGGGACTTCTGGCTCGGGAGCAGTACTTC. Its protein is CASSLGLLAREQYF.

This clonotype was seen only a few times. The genes are TRBV30 and TRBJ2-5; 7 bases are shared with TRBD2. CDR1 and CDR2 (germline): GTSNPN, SVGIG (reference sequence). The CDR3 runs to 14 residues. With 0 bases clipped from V and 3 bases from J, the junction kept 4 bases outside the gene matches. The CDR3 loop reads CAWSVLAGEETQYF. The CDR3 DNA is TGTGCCTGGAGTGTACTGGCGGGAGAAGAGACCCAGTACTTC.

This clonotype was recorded many times. This chain joins TRBV7-6 and TRBJ2-5, with D tentatively TRBD2 (6 bases). CDR3 length: 14 amino acids. Germline loops: CDR1 SGHVS, CDR2 FNYEAQ. Deletions cut 4 bases from V and 5 bases from J, with 14 bases between. Here the CDR3 reads CASSSTGVRETQYF. Here the CDR3 DNA reads TGTGCCAGCAGCTCCACGGGGGTGAGGGAGACCCAGTACTTC. The variable domain in full, completed from reference TRBV7-6 and TRBJ2-5, reads GAGVSQSPRYKVTKRGQDVALRCDPISGHVSLYWYRQALGQGPEFLTYFNYEAQQDKSGLPNDRFSAERPEGSISTLTIQRTEQRDSAMYRCASSSTGVRETQYFGPGTRLLVL.

At least ten counts were recorded for this clonotype. This chain connects TRBV6-6 to TRBJ2-7; the match to TRBD1 covers 9 bases. CDR3 length equals 13 residues. With V trimmed by 8 bases and J by 0 bases, 2 bases remained unmatched. The V gene's germline CDR1 is MNHNY and CDR2 SVGAGI (reference sequence). The CDR3 bases are TGTGCCAGCCGGACAGGGGTCTCCTACGAGCAGTACTTC. Translation: CASRTGVSYEQYF.

This sequence joins TRBV27 and TRBJ2-7; 10 positions match TRBD1. Germline V gene lookup returns CDR1 MNHEY and CDR2 SMNVEV (reference sequence). Trimming cost V 3 bases and J 7 bases; bases outside gene matches: 9. This CDR3 is built from 15 residues. CDR3 residues: CASSFVRQGAQEQYF. The DNA for the CDR3 is TGTGCCAGCAGTTTTGTCAGACAGGGGGCGCAGGAGCAGTACTTC.

This clonotype was seen ten or more times. The chain uses TRBV6-1 and TRBJ2-3; weak D call: TRBD1 (6 bases). The CDR3 runs 15 residues. With 6 bases removed from V and 2 bases from J, the gap between germline ends came to 15 bases. CDR1 and CDR2 (germline): MNHNS, SASEGT. The CDR3, as DNA: TGTGCCAGCAGCTCCAGGGGCGCGCCCACAGATACGCAGTATTTT. Its protein is CASSSRGAPTDTQYF.

This clonotype was counted only a few times. The chain uses TRBV10-1 and TRBJ1-1; TRBD1 agrees at 9 bases. This CDR3 is 14 amino acids long. The germline V gene has CDR1 WNHNN and CDR2 SYGVQD (reference sequence). V was pared by 10 bases and J by 4 bases, with 10 bases of the junction left unmatched. Written as DNA, the CDR3 is TGCGCCACTAGTCGGACAGGGGCGGGCACTGAAGCTTTCTTT. This codes for CATSRTGAGTEAFF.

The chain joins TRBV9 to TRBJ2-5; possibly TRBD1 for D (6 bases). Germline values: CDR1 SGDLS, CDR2 YYNGEE. V was cut by 2 bases and J by 0 bases, with 11 bases left in between. This CDR3 has 15 amino acids. CDR3 amino acids: CASSVSTGHQETQYF. CDR3 DNA: TGTGCCAGCAGCGTTTCGACAGGCCACCAAGAGACCCAGTACTTC. Full variable domain (rest looked up from reference TRBV9 and TRBJ2-5): DSGVTQTPKHLITATGQRVTLRCSPRSGDLSVYWYQQSLDQGLQFLIQYYNGEERAKGNILERFSAQQFPDLHSELNLSSLELGDSALYFCASSVSTGHQETQYFGPGTRLLVL.

The V gene is TRBV15, the J gene TRBJ1-4, with D perhaps matching TRBD1 (5 bases). Trimming removed 5 bases from V and 5 bases from J, with 9 bases in between. The CDR3 extends over 13 amino acids. Looked up from germline, CDR1 is LNHNV and CDR2 is YYDKDF (reference sequence). CDR3 loop: CATSGTRNEKLFF. Written as DNA, the CDR3 is TGTGCCACCAGCGGGACGAGAAATGAAAAACTGTTTTTT. The full variable domain, rest sourced from reference TRBV15 and TRBJ1-4, is DAMVIQNPRYQVTQFGKPVTLSCSQTLNHNVMYWYQQKSSQAPKLLFHYYDKDFNNEADTPDNFQSRRPNTSFCFLDIRSPGLGDTAMYLCATSGTRNEKLFFGSGTQLSVL.

A few counts support this clonotype. The chain employs TRBV29-1 and TRBJ2-3; TRBD1 matches at 8 bases. Germline assignment: CDR1 SQVTM and CDR2 ANQGSEA. The CDR3 loop spans 14 amino acids. Unmatched junction bases numbered 8, after V lost 6 bases and J lost 3 bases. CDR3 protein: CSVAQGVRTDTQYF. CDR3 DNA sequence: TGCAGCGTAGCACAGGGGGTGAGGACAGATACGCAGTATTTT.

This clonotype was observed a handful of times. The chain has TRBV14 and TRBJ2-5, with unresolved D. The CDR3 loop spans 15 amino acids. Per germline, CDR1 SGHDN and CDR2 FVKESK. The V end lost 4 bases, the J end lost 5 bases, and 17 bases lay between the germline ends. The CDR3 loop reads CASSPPRWMSETQYF. The CDR3 bases are TGTGCCAGCAGCCCCCCACGCTGGATGTCGGAGACCCAGTACTTC.

The chain carries TRBV7-2 and TRBJ2-1; either TRBD1 or TRBD2 may supply D (5 bases each). Germline lookup yields CDR1 SGHTA and CDR2 FQGNSA. V dropped 2 bases and J dropped 5 bases, with 19 bases sitting between them. The CDR3 sequence is 17 residues long. In nucleotides, the CDR3 is TGTGCCAGCAGCTTAAGGGGACCTGTCGGCGGCGACAATGAGCAGTTCTTC. Translation gives CASSLRGPVGGDNEQFF. The full variable domain, rest sourced from reference TRBV7-2 and TRBJ2-1, is GAGVSQSPSNKVTEKGKDVELRCDPISGHTALYWYRQSLGQGLEFLIYFQGNSAPDKSGLPSDRFSAERTGGSVSTLTIQRTQQEDSAVYLCASSLRGPVGGDNEQFFGPGTRLTVL.

Many counts were recorded for this clonotype. The chain couples TRBV15 to TRBJ2-1, with a possible D match to TRBD2 (5 bases). This CDR3 has 16 amino acids. CDR1 and CDR2 (germline): LNHNV, YYDKDF (reference sequence). The V and J ends lost 3 bases and 3 bases respectively, with 15 bases between them. CDR3 coding DNA: TGTGCCACCAGCAGTGGAGGAAATAGCGTCTACAATGAGCAGTTCTTC. Translated: CATSSGGNSVYNEQFF.

The V and J genes are TRBV10-3 and TRBJ2-7; D unclear. V was shortened by 6 bases and J by 1 base, with 13 bases between the two germline ends. CDR1 is ENHRY, CDR2 SYGVKD, per germline. The CDR3 length is 14 residues. The CDR3 sequence is CAISPSTGSYEQYF. The CDR3 nucleotides read TGTGCCATCAGCCCTTCGACCGGATCCTACGAGCAGTACTTC.

The chain links TRBV9 to TRBJ2-5; the match to TRBD2 covers 7 bases. CDR1 SGDLS and CDR2 YYNGEE come from the germline V gene. Unmatched junction bases numbered 7, after V lost 0 bases and J lost 5 bases. CDR3 size: 15 residues. The CDR3, as DNA: TGTGCCAGCAGCGTAGGAGGCGGGAGAGGGGAGACCCAGTACTTC. Its protein is CASSVGGGRGETQYF.

This chain uses TRBV6-5 with TRBJ2-3; D might be TRBD2 (6 bases). The germline V gene encodes CDR1 MNHEY and CDR2 SVGAGI. The CDR3 covers 15 residues. V was clipped by 4 bases and J by 5 bases, with 16 bases between them. In nucleotides, the CDR3 is TGTGCCAGCAGTTCCCCATCTGCGGGATTAGATACGCAGTATTTT. Amino acids: CASSSPSAGLDTQYF.

This clonotype showed up many times. This rearrangement joins TRBV6-5 to TRBJ1-5; D is ambiguous. Germline V lookup: CDR1 MNHEY, CDR2 SVGAGI. The CDR3 covers 15 residues. V lost 0 bases and J 7 bases, leaving 13 bases between the germline ends. The CDR3 protein is CASSYSGSFGQPQHF. CDR3 coding DNA: TGTGCCAGCAGTTACTCTGGCAGCTTCGGACAGCCCCAGCATTTT.

This clonotype was counted a few times. V gene TRBV7-2 combines with J gene TRBJ2-1; 11 nucleotides line up with TRBD2. Germline lookup yields CDR1 SGHTA and CDR2 FQGNSA. The CDR3 is 14 amino acids. V gave up 5 bases and J gave up 13 bases; unmatched junction bases: 10. CDR3 protein: CASSPMGSGGAQFF. The CDR3 nucleotides read TGTGCCAGCAGCCCGATGGGTAGCGGGGGGGCACAGTTCTTC.

There are many counts of this clonotype. This chain uses TRBV20-1 with TRBJ2-7; 8 nucleotides line up with TRBD2. Germline CDR1 is DFQATT and CDR2 is SNEGSKA (reference sequence). The CDR3 runs 14 residues. V trimming: 3 bases; J trimming: 6 bases; junction bases outside the gene matches: 10. In DNA, the CDR3 is TGCAGTGCTAGGTACTCAGCGGGAGCGGGCGAGCAGTACTTC. Translation: CSARYSAGAGEQYF.